The clone carrying this T cell receptor (delta chain) is large. The identical CDR3 is also encoded by other nucleotide sequences in the sample. The sample is drawn from a study of gamma-delta chains in newborns, infants, children. Looking at the study overall: Microbial exposure reportedly drives polyclonal innate γδ T cell expansion after birth.

TCRdb re-called the reads using CATT. This table has under 3,000 delta-chain clones, 35% to 55% appearing once. The clonotype was recovered from a child who received the measles vaccine. Sample: blood, taken at baseline.

Here the CDR3 reads CACDTGKWDTRQMFF. CDR3 nucleotides: TGTGCCTGTGACACAGGGAAGTGGGACACCCGACAGATGTTTTTC. This rearrangement joins TRDV2 to TRDJ3, with no clear D. Germline CDR1 reads GEAIGNYY; CDR2 reads EKD. The CDR3 sequence is 15 residues long. Trimming took 1 base from V and 4 from J, leaving 7 bases between them.